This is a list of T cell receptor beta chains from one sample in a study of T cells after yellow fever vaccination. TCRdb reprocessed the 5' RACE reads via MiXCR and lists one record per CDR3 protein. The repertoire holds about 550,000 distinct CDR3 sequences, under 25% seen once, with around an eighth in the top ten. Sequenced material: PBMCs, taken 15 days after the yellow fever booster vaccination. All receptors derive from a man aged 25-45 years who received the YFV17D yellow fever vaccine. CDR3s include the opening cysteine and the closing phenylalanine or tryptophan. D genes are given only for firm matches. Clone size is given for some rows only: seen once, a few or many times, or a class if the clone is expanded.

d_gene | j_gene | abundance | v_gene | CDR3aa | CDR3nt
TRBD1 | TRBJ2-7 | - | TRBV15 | CATSSDRVQNEQYF | TGTGCCACCAGCAGCGACAGGGTCCAGAACGAGCAGTACTTC
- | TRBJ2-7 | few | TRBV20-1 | CSAWTDTYEQYF | TGCAGTGCCTGGACAGACACCTACGAGCAGTACTTC
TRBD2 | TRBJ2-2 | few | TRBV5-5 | CASSFREGRAGELFF | TGTGCCAGCAGCTTCCGGGAGGGCCGCGCCGGGGAGCTGTTTTTT
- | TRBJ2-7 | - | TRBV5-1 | CASSSSTLYEQYF | TGCGCCAGCAGCTCCTCTACCCTCTACGAGCAGTACTTC
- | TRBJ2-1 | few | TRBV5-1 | CASSYRVGDNEQFF | TGCGCCAGCAGCTACAGGGTTGGGGACAATGAGCAGTTCTTC
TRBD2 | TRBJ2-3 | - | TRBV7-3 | CASSGGTSGRLTQYF | TGTGCCAGCAGCGGGGGGACTAGCGGGAGGTTGACGCAGTATTTT
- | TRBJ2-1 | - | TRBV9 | CASGQDQFNEQFF | TGTGCCAGCGGTCAGGACCAATTCAATGAGCAGTTCTTC
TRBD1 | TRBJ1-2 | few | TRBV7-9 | CASRSDREGNRRGYTF | TGTGCCAGCAGATCCGACAGGGAGGGCAATCGGCGGGGCTACACCTTC
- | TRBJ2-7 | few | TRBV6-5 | CASSYSKGIENEQYF | TGTGCCAGCAGTTACTCCAAAGGGATAGAGAACGAGCAGTACTTC
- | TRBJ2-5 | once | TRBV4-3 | CASSQDLQETQYF | TGCGCCAGCAGCCAAGATCTGCAAGAGACCCAGTACTTC
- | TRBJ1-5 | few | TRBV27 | CASQPGASGNQPQHF | TGTGCCAGCCAGCCGGGGGCCAGCGGCAATCAGCCCCAGCATTTT
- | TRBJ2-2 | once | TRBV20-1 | CSARAVLHTGELFF | TGCAGTGCTAGAGCGGTCCTCCACACCGGGGAGCTGTTTTTT
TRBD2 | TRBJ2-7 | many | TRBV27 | CASSYGTSGYEQYF | TGTGCCAGCAGTTACGGGACTAGCGGCTACGAGCAGTACTTC
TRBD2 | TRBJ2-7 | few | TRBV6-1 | CASTRGGLAYSYEQYF | TGTGCCAGCACCAGGGGGGGACTAGCTTACTCCTACGAGCAGTACTTC
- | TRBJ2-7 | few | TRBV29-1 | CSVEDYPGEQYF | TGCAGCGTTGAAGACTACCCGGGGGAGCAGTACTTC
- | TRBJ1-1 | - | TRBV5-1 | CASRERDNTESAFF | TGCGCCAGCAGGGAGAGGGATAACACTGAAAGTGCTTTCTTT
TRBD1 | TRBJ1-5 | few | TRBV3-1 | CASGQGRSNQPQHF | TGTGCCAGCGGACAGGGTAGGAGCAATCAGCCCCAGCATTTT
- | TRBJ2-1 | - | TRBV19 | CASSGSEYNEQFF | TGTGCCAGTAGTGGGTCTGAGTACAATGAGCAGTTCTTC
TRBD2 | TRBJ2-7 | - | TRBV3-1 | CASSQLAGGPSEQYF | TGTGCCAGCAGCCAGTTAGCGGGAGGGCCCAGCGAGCAGTACTTC
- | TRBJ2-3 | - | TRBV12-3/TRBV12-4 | CASTPEALGTDTQYF | TGTGCCAGCACCCCCGAGGCCCTCGGCACAGATACGCAGTATTTT
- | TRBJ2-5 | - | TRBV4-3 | CASSQDYGGETQYF | TGCGCCAGCAGCCAAGATTATGGGGGAGAGACCCAGTACTTC
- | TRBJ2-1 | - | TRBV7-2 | CASSLALAGEQFF | TGTGCCAGCAGCTTAGCGCTAGCTGGTGAGCAGTTCTTC
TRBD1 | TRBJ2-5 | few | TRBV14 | CASSRGPGQQETQYF | TGTGCCAGCAGCCGAGGTCCGGGACAGCAAGAGACCCAGTACTTC
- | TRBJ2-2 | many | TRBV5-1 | CASSLGGDTGELFF | TGCGCCAGCAGCTTGGGCGGGGACACCGGGGAGCTGTTTTTT
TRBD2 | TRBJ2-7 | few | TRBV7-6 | CASSLGGTGTSVGQYF | TGTGCCAGCAGCTTAGGGGGGACCGGGACTAGTGTCGGGCAGTACTTC
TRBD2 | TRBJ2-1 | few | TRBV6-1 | CASSRTRGEATEQFF | TGTGCCAGCAGTAGGACTCGGGGGGAGGCTACTGAGCAGTTCTTC
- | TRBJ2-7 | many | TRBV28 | CASAKTPYEQYF | TGTGCCAGCGCAAAGACTCCCTACGAGCAGTACTTC
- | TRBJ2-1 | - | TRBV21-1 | CASSGPQGFNEQFF | TGTGCCAGCAGCGGACCACAGGGGTTCAATGAGCAGTTCTTC
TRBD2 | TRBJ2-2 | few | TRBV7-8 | CASSLILQRERTGELFF | TGTGCCAGCAGCCTTATACTCCAGCGGGAGCGGACCGGGGAGCTGTTTTTT
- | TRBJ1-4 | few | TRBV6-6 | CASSYSEADLFF | TGTGCCAGCAGTTACTCCGAAGCTGACCTGTTTTTT
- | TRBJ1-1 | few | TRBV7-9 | CASSLQGSEAFF | TGTGCCAGCAGCTTACAGGGGTCTGAAGCTTTCTTT
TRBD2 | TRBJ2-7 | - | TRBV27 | CASRRASGSYEQYF | TGTGCCAGCAGGAGGGCTAGCGGGAGTTACGAGCAGTACTTC
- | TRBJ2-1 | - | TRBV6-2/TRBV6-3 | CASSPPPTGTDYNEQFF | TGTGCCAGCAGTCCTCCTCCTACCGGGACGGACTACAATGAGCAGTTCTTC
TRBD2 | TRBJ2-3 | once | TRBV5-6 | CASTWDRSAGVRSTDTQYF | TGTGCCAGCACATGGGACCGGTCGGCGGGAGTACGGAGCACAGATACGCAGTATTTT
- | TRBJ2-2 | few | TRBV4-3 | CASSQEAASTGELFF | TGCGCCAGCAGCCAAGAAGCAGCTAGTACCGGGGAGCTGTTTTTT
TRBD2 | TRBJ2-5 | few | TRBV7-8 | CASSAWTSVQETQYF | TGTGCCAGCAGCGCTTGGACTAGCGTACAAGAGACCCAGTACTTC
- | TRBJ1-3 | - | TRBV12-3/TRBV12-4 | CASSFNGVRAGTIYF | TGTGCCAGCAGCTTTAACGGGGTTCGGGCCGGTACCATATATTTT
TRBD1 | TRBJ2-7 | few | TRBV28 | CASLRQGLKTYEQYF | TGTGCCAGCTTAAGACAGGGGCTTAAAACCTACGAGCAGTACTTC
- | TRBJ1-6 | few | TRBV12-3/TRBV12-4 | CASSPDGLLPLHF | TGTGCCAGCAGTCCTGACGGCCTTTTACCCCTCCACTTT
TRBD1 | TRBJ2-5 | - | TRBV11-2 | CASSFMAGTGKYRETQYF | TGTGCCAGCAGCTTTATGGCCGGGACAGGGAAGTACCGGGAGACCCAGTACTTC
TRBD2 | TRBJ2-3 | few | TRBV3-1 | CASSQGLAVPDTQYF | TGTGCCAGCAGCCAAGGACTAGCGGTCCCTGATACGCAGTATTTT
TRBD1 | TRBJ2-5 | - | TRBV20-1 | CSATYRGAETQYF | TGCAGTGCTACCTACAGGGGGGCGGAGACCCAGTACTTC
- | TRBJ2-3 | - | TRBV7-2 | CASSLSPRASYF | TGTGCCAGCAGCTTATCTCCCAGGGCGTCGTATTTT